This T cell receptor beta chain derives from a study of T cell changes during pregnancy in multiple sclerosis. TCRdb keeps only in-frame clones here, not all; method: immunoSEQ multiplex PCR. Of tens of thousands of clones in the sample, approximately 90% were seen once. After removal of 0 bases from V and 1 base from J, the junction contained 0 bases not matched to a gene. Germline assignment: CDR1 MNHEY and CDR2 SVGAGI. This CDR3 has 14 amino acids. Sequences were obtained from PBMCs (not recorded whether the cells were cultured). This clonotype was sampled from a female donor with multiple sclerosis, enrolled in a pregnancy study. This chain joins TRBV6-5 and TRBJ2-7; 7 bases agree with TRBD2. The CDR3 DNA reads as TGTGCCAGCAGTTACTCGGGAGGGTCCTACGAGCAGTACTTC. Translation: CASSYSGGSYEQYF.